This T cell receptor (beta chain) was found in a study of early T cells in non-severe SARS-CoV-2 infection (dated by TCRdb to the early 2020s). Broadly, across the study: Bulk RNA from unsorted whole blood was used for TCR sequencing, so alpha and beta chains could not be paired. Results the study describes overall, beyond this receptor: Matching against VDJdb was skewed toward anti-spike CD8 responses, likely underestimated virus-specific expansions, and missed private and CD4 specificities.

A case-control design nested within a healthcare worker cohort in London, UK, was used, with weekly nasopharyngeal swab PCR tests and blood sampling performed. Healthcare workers were recruited during the week of the UK lockdown, between 23 and 31 March 2020, and followed weekly for up to about 15 weeks. There are 12 amino acids in the CDR3, from cysteine to phenylalanine inclusive. Left in the record is the CDR3 DNA by itself, 36 bases read in frame from the first base. V and J are truncated by 3 bases and 5 bases respectively, leaving an intervening sequence of 6 bases. From a lookup of the germline V gene, CDR1 and CDR2 are SGHTA and FQGNSA. Notes on this clonotype: This receptor's antigen is unknown. Qualities for individual bases were not recorded, and no much larger clone is one base off.

Library preparation used 5' RACE. For sequencing, a NextSeq 500 was employed. In the TCR library protocol, unique molecular identifiers were attached to individual cDNA molecules to correct for PCR bias and sequencing error. Both TCR alpha and beta chains were sequenced, and tight co-correlation was observed between alpha and beta sequence abundances in each sample. Turning to the authors' computational methods: Decombinator V4 was used to perform V gene, J gene and CDR3 annotation of TCR sequences. TCRs were defined as expanded if a significant change between any two time points was detected under a Poisson model with p below 0.0001. Abundances of TCRs were expressed as counts per million after normalisation to the total number of TCRs sequenced in each sample. TRAV1-2 paired with TRAJ12, TRAJ20 or TRAJ33 defined MAIT TCRs, while TRAV10 paired with TRAJ18 defined iNKT TCRs. VDJdb, accessed 1 November 2021, was searched for CMV, EBV and SARS-CoV-2 annotated TCRs, with TCRs annotated for multiple antigens excluded. The public reads were reanalyzed by TCRdb: fastp trimming at Q25, MiXCR alignment, in-frame beta chains only. Rows are unified per CDR3 protein, each entry keeping the most common DNA and genes. The V and J calls were determined by TCRdb, not by the authors. The sample data list roughly 80,000 distinct CDR3 sequences, and 11% of these were observed just once. The ten largest clones capture 9.5% to 15% of the sample.

Sequenced material: whole blood, taken at baseline. The receptor's source is an adult who was a healthcare worker with PCR-confirmed SARS-CoV-2 infection or an uninfected control (not recorded which). The V gene is TRBV7-2 and the J gene is TRBJ2-3; a confident D gene designation cannot be given. The nucleotide sequence reads as follows: TGTGCCAGCAGCTTGTCAAAAGATACGCAGTATTTT. Translated, it gives CASSLSKDTQYF.